The following is a T cell receptor beta chain sequence with its context. Its antigen is unidentified. The data were taken from a study of CD8 T cell repertoires and HIV-1 epitope variants. Study-wide results and caveats: Beta chains alone show antigen proliferation, not cytokine profile or function.

Trimming removed 6 bases at V and 5 bases at J, with 14 bases between. The CDR3 consists of 13 residues. Germline values: CDR1 SEHNR, CDR2 FQNEAQ (reference sequence). Data came from immunoSEQ multiplex PCR; TCRdb stores just in-frame clones and leaves some out. This sample has several thousand clones, with roughly two thirds found just once. The clonotype originates from a male donor with HIV. The chain combines TRBV7-9 with TRBJ2-7; D possibly corresponds to TRBD2 (7 bases). The material sequenced was cultured CD8+ T cells derived from PBMCs. The CDR3 DNA is TGTGCCAGCAGTCCCGCGGGGGCCAACGAGCAGTACTTC. This encodes CASSPAGANEQYF.